This TCR beta chain was sequenced during a study of shared clonotypes between healthy human individuals. Looked up from germline, CDR1 is MDHEN and CDR2 is SYDVKM. V gave up 5 bases and J gave up 5 bases; unmatched junction bases: 3. The CDR3 totals 12 residues. A single count supports this clone. Some clones are missing from TCRdb's copy, which holds only in-frame ones; the method was immunoSEQ multiplex PCR. The sample consists of roughly 2,500,000 clones, 93% of them appearing once. This TCR derives from a young man in good health. Some clones in this sample may be carry-over from other donors' samples. Sequencing input: naive CD4+ T cells from PBMCs. As to subset: CD45RA+ positively selected. The chain recombines TRBV28 with TRBJ2-7; 7 bases agree with TRBD1. The CDR3 here is CASSGDSDEQYF. Written as DNA, the CDR3 is TGTGCCAGCAGTGGGGACAGCGACGAGCAGTACTTC.